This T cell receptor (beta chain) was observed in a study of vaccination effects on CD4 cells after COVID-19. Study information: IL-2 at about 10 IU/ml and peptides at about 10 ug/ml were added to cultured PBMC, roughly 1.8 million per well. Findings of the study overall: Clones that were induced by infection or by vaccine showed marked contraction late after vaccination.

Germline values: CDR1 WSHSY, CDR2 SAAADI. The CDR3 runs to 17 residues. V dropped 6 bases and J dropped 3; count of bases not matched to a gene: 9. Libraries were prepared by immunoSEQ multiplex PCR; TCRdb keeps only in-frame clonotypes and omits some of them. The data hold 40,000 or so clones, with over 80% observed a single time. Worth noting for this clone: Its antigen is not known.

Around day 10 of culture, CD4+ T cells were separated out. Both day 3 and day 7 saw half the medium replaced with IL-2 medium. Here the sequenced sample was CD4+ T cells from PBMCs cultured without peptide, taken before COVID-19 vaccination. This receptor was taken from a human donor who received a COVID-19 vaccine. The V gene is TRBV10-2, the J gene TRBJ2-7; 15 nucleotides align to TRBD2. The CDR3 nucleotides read TGCGCCAGCAGGGGAACCGGGACTAGCGGGGGGTACTACGAGCAGTACGTC. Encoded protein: CASRGTGTSGGYYEQYV.